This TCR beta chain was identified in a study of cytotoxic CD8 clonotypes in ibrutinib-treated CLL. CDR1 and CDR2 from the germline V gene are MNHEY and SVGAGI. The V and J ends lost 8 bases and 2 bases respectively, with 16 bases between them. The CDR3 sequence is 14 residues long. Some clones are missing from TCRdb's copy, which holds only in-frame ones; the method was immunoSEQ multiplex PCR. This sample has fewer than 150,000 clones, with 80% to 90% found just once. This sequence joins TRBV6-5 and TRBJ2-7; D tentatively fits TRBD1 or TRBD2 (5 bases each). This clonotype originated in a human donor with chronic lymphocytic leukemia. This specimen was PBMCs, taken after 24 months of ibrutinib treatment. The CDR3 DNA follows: TGTGCCAGCCTATCGGGGACGGCGACCTACGAGCAGTACTTC. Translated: CASLSGTATYEQYF.